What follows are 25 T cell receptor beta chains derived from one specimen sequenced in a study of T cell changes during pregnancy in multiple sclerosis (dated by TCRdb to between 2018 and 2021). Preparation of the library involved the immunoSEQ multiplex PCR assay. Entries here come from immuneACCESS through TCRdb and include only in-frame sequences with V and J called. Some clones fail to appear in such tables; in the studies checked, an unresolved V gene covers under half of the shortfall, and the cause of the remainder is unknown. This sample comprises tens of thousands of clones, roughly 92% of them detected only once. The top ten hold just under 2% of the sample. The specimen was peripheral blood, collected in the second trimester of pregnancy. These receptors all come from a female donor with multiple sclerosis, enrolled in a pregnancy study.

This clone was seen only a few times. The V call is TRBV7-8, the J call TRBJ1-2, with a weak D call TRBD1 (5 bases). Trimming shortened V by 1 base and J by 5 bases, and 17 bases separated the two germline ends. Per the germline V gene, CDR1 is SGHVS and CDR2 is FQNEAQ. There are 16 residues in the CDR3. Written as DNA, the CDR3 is TGTGCCAGCAGCTTAGGTTCCCGGGGGAACCCATATGGCTACACCTTC. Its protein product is CASSLGSRGNPYGYTF.

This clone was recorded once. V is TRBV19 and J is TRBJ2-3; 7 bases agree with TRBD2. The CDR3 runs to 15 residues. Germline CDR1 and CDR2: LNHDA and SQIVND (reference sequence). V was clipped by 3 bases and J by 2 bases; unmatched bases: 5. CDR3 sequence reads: CASSIGGGPTDTQYF. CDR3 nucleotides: TGTGCCAGTAGTATTGGCGGGGGACCCACAGATACGCAGTATTTT.

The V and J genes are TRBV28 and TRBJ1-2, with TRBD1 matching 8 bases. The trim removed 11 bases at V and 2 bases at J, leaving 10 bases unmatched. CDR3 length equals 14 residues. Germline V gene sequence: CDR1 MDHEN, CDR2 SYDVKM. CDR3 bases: TGTGCCGGGGGGAACCGGGACAGGAACTATGGCTACACCTTC. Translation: CAGGNRDRNYGYTF.

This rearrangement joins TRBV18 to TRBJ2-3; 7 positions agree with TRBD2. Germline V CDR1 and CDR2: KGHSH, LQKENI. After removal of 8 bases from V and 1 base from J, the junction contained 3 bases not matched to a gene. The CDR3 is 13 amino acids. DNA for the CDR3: TGTGCCAGCGCCGCGGGGGGCACAGATACGCAGTATTTT. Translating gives CASAAGGTDTQYF.

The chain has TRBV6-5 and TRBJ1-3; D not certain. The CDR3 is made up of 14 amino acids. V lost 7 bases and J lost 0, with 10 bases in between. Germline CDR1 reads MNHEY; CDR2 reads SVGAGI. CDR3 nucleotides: TGTGCCAGCAAAACACAGATCTCTGGAAACACCATATATTTT. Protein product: CASKTQISGNTIYF.

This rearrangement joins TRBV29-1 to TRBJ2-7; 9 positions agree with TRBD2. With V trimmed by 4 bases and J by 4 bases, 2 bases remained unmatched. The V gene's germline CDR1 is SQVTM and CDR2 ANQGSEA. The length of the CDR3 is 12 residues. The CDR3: CSVGLAGYEQYF. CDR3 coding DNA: TGCAGCGTTGGTCTAGCGGGGTACGAGCAGTACTTC.

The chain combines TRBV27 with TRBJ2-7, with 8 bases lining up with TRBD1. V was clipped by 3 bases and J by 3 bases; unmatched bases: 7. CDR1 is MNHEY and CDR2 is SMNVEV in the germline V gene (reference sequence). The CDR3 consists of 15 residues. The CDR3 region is CASSFTGQDLYEQYF. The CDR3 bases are TGTGCCAGCAGTTTCACGGGACAGGACCTCTACGAGCAGTACTTC.

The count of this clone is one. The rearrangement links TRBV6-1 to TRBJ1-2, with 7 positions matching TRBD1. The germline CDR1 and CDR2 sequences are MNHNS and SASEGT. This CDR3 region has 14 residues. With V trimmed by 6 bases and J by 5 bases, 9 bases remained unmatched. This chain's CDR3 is CASSPGQTLYGYTF. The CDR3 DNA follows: TGTGCCAGCAGCCCGGGACAGACCCTTTATGGCTACACCTTC.

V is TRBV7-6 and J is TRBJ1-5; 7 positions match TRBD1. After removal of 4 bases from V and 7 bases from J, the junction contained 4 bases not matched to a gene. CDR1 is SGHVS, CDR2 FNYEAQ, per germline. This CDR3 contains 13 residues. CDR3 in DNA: TGTGCCAGCAGCTCCGACAGGGAACAGCCCCAGCATTTT. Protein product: CASSSDREQPQHF.

The CDR3 DNA follows: TGTGCCAGCTCACCAAACGGGGGTGAAGCTTTCTTT. Its protein product is CASSPNGGEAFF. The chain carries TRBV18 and TRBJ1-1, with a possible D match to TRBD1 (5 bases). The CDR3 loop spans 12 amino acids. Trimming pared 2 bases from V and 7 bases from J, leaving 8 bases between. Germline assignment: CDR1 KGHSH and CDR2 LQKENI.

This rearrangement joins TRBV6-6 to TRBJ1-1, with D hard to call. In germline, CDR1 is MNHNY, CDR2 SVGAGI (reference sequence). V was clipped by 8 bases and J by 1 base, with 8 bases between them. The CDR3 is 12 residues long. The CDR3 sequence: CASSEGNTEAFF. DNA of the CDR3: TGTGCCAGCTCAGAGGGGAACACTGAAGCTTTCTTT.

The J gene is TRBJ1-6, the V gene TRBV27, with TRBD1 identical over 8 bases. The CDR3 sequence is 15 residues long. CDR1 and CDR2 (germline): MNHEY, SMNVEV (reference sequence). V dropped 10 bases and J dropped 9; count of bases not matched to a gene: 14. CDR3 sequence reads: CATKPDRVQGSPLHF. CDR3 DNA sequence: TGTGCCACTAAGCCGGACAGGGTACAGGGTTCACCCCTCCACTTT.

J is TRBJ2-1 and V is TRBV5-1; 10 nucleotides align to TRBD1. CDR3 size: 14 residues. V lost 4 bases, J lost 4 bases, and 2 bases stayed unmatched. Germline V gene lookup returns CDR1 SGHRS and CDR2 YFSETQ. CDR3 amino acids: CASSMDRGYNEQFF. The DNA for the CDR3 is TGCGCCAGCAGCATGGACAGGGGGTACAATGAGCAGTTCTTC.

The CDR3 region has the DNA TGTGCCAGCAGCAAAGTCCACGGGAATCAAGAGACCCAGTACTTC. As protein: CASSKVHGNQETQYF. The chain couples TRBV21-1 to TRBJ2-5; the table's D call of TRBD2 was not tested on the DNA. TRBV21-1 is annotated as a pseudogene. This CDR3 is built from 15 residues.

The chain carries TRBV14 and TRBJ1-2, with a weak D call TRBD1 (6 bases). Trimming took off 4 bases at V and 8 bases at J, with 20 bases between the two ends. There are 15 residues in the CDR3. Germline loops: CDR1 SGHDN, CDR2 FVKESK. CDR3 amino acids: CASSRRIRGWWGYTF. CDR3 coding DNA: TGTGCCAGCAGCCGCAGGATTAGGGGGTGGTGGGGCTACACCTTC.

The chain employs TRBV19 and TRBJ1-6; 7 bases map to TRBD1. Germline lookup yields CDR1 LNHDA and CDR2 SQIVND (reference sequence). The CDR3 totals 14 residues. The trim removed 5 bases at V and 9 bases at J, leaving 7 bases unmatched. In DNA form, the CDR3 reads TGTGCCAGTAGTTTCCGGACAGGAGGTTCACCCCTCCACTTT. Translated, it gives CASSFRTGGSPLHF.

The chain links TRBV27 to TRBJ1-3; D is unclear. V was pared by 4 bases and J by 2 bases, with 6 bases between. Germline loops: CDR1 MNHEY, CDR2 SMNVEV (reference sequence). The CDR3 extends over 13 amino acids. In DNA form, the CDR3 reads TGTGCCAGCAGTTCCACGGCTGGAAACACCATATATTTT. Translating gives CASSSTAGNTIYF.

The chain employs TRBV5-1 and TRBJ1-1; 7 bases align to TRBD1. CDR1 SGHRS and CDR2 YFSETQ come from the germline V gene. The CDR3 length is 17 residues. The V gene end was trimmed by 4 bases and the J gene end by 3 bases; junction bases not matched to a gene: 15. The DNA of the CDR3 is TGCGCCAGCAGCGAGGACGCCTCGACAGGGACAGACACTGAAGCTTTCTTT. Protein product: CASSEDASTGTDTEAFF.

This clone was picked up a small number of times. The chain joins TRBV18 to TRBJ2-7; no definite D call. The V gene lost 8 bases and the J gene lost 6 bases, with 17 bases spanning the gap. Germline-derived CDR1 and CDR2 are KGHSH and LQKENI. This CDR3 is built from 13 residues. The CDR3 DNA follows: TGTGCCAGCATCTCAGGCGACCGTGGCGAGCAGTACTTC. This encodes CASISGDRGEQYF. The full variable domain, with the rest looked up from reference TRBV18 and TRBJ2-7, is NAGVMQNPRHLVRRRGQEARLRCSPMKGHSHVYWYRQLPEEGLKFMVYLQKENIIDESGMPKERFSAEFPKEGPSILRIQQVVRGDSAAYFCASISGDRGEQYFGPGTRLTVT.

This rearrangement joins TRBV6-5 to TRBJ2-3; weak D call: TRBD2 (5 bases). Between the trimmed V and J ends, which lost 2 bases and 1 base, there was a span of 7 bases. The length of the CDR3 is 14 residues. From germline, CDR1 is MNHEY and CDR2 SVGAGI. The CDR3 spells CASSYLRGTDTQYF. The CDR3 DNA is TGTGCCAGCAGTTACCTGCGGGGCACAGATACGCAGTATTTT.

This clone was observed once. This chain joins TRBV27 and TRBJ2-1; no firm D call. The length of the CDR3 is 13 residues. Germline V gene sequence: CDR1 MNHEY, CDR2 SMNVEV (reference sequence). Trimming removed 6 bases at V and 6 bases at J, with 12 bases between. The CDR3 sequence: CASSRTRSNEQFF. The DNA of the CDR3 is TGTGCCAGCAGCCGTACCCGCAGCAATGAGCAGTTCTTC.

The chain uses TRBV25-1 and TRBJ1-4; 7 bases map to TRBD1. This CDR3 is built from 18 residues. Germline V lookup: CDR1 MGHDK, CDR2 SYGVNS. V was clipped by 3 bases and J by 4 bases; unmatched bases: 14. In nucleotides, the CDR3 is TGTGCCAGCAGTGACCCCGACAGGGAAGGAGGCTTTAATGAAAAACTGTTTTTT. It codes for CASSDPDREGGFNEKLFF.

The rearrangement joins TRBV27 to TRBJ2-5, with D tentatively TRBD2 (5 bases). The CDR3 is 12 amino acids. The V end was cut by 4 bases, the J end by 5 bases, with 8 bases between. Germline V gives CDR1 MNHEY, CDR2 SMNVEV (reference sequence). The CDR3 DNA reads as TGTGCCAGCAGTTCCGGGGTGGAGACCCAGTACTTC. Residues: CASSSGVETQYF.

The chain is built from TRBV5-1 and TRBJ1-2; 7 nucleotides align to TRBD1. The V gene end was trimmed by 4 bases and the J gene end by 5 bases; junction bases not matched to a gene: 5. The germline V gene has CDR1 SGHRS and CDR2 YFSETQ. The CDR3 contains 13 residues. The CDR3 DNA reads TGCGCCAGCAGCCAGGGACAGAGTTATGGCTACACCTTC. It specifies CASSQGQSYGYTF.

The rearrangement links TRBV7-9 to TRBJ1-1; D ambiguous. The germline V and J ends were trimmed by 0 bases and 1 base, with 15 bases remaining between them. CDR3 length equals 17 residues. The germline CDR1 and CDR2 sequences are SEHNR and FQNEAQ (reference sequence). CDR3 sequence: CASSLALAGPTNTEAFF. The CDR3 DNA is TGTGCCAGCAGCTTAGCGCTTGCAGGCCCTACGAACACTGAAGCTTTCTTT.